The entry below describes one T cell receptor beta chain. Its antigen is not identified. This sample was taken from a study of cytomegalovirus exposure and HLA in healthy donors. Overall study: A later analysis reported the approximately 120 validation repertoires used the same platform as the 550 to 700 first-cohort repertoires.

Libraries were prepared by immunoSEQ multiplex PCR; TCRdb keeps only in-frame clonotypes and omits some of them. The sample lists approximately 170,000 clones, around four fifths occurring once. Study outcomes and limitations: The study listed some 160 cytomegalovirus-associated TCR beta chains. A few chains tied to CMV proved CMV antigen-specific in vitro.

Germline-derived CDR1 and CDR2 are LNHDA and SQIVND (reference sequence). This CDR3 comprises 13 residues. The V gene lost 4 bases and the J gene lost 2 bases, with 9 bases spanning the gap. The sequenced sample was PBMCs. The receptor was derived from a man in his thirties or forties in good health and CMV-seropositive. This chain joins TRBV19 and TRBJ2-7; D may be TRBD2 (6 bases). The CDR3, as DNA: TGTGCCAGTAGTACGGGGGTAACCTACGAGCAGTACTTC. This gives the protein CASSTGVTYEQYF.